Listed here are 9 T cell receptor beta chains from one sample, sequenced in a study of blood T cell repertoires in COVID-19. The assay was immunoSEQ multiplex PCR, and TCRdb's table has in-frame clones only and misses some. The data show 350,000 to 550,000 clones, about 89% seen once. Source material: peripheral blood. These receptors originate from a woman in her 30s with acute or convalescent COVID-19.

The rearrangement uses TRBV24-1 and TRBJ2-3; D gene ambiguous. Per germline, CDR1 KGHDR and CDR2 SFDVKD. CDR3 length: 13 amino acids. Trimming removed 3 bases at V and 1 base at J, with 4 bases between. DNA of the CDR3: TGTGCCACCAGTGATCAGGGCACAGATACGCAGTATTTT. Its translation is CATSDQGTDTQYF.

The chain has TRBV7-3 and TRBJ2-3; 8 bases are a match to TRBD2. The CDR3 length is 16 residues. V shed 3 bases, J shed 4 bases, and the junction held 9 bases outside the gene matches. From germline, CDR1 is SGHTA and CDR2 FQGTGA. Here the CDR3 DNA reads TGTGCCAGCAGCTTTTACGGGGGGGCCTTCGCAGATACGCAGTATTTT. Its protein product is CASSFYGGAFADTQYF.

In its sample, this clone was seen a few times. J is TRBJ1-1 and V is TRBV14; D not certain. Trimming stripped 5 bases from V and 3 bases from J, with 13 bases between. Per germline, CDR1 SGHDN and CDR2 FVKESK. This CDR3 has 14 amino acids. CDR3 protein: CASSSLFRDTEAFF. CDR3 coding DNA: TGTGCCAGCAGCAGCCTTTTCCGGGACACTGAAGCTTTCTTT. Looking up the rest from reference TRBV14 and TRBJ1-1 gives the full variable domain: EAGVTQFPSHSVIEKGQTVTLRCDPISGHDNLYWYRRVMGKEIKFLLHFVKESKQDESGMPNNRFLAERTGGTYSTLKVQPAELEDSGVYFCASSSLFRDTEAFFGQGTRLTVV.

The V call is TRBV27, the J call TRBJ1-4; unclear D gene. The CDR3 totals 14 residues. In germline, CDR1 is MNHEY, CDR2 SMNVEV (reference sequence). V was clipped by 5 bases and J by 1 base, with 8 bases between them. The CDR3 here is CASSPRGTNEKLFF. The DNA of the CDR3 is TGTGCCAGCAGTCCACGGGGAACTAATGAAAAACTGTTTTTT.

The CDR3 region is CASSRTGILNEQFF. The CDR3 nucleotides read TGTGCCAGCAGCCGGACAGGAATCTTAAATGAGCAGTTCTTC. The rearrangement joins TRBV9 to TRBJ2-1; 7 bases agree with TRBD1. Germline-derived CDR1 and CDR2 are SGDLS and YYNGEE. J lost 7 bases, V lost 4 bases, and 8 bases had no gene match. The CDR3 has 14 amino acids. Full variable domain (missing parts from reference TRBV9 and TRBJ2-1): DSGVTQTPKHLITATGQRVTLRCSPRSGDLSVYWYQQSLDQGLQFLIQYYNGEERAKGNILERFSAQQFPDLHSELNLSSLELGDSALYFCASSRTGILNEQFFGPGTRLTVL.

The V call is TRBV18, the J call TRBJ1-6; a weak D match, TRBD1 (5 bases). Germline CDR1 reads KGHSH; CDR2 reads LQKENI. The CDR3 is made up of 13 amino acids. The V end lost 3 bases, the J end lost 5 bases, and 5 bases lay between the germline ends. The CDR3: CASSPTDNSPLHF. CDR3 in DNA: TGTGCCAGCTCACCGACAGATAATTCACCCCTCCACTTT.

The chain has TRBV5-6 and TRBJ1-2; the D gene is possibly TRBD1 (6 bases). The germline CDR1 and CDR2 sequences are SGHDT and YYEEEE. There are 15 residues in the CDR3. V gave up 0 bases and J gave up 3 bases, with 12 bases separating them. In DNA, the CDR3 is TGTGCCAGCAGCTTGGCTGTGGGGGCGGACTATGGCTACACCTTC. This codes for CASSLAVGADYGYTF.

The rearrangement joins TRBV15 to TRBJ2-7; 7 bases fit TRBD2. Germline V gene sequence: CDR1 LNHNV, CDR2 YYDKDF (reference sequence). The CDR3 sequence is 15 residues long. After removal of 5 bases from V and 4 bases from J, the junction contained 11 bases not matched to a gene. CDR3 protein: CATSPGGGDTYEQYF. The DNA of the CDR3 is TGTGCCACCAGCCCGGGGGGAGGTGACACTTACGAGCAGTACTTC.

The J gene is TRBJ1-4, the V gene TRBV30; D not certain. Trimming removed 0 bases from V and 0 bases from J, with 14 bases in between. This CDR3 contains 17 residues. From germline, CDR1 is GTSNPN and CDR2 SVGIG (reference sequence). The CDR3 DNA follows: TGTGCCTGGAGTGTACGGCGCAGCGCAGCAACTAATGAAAAACTGTTTTTT. Its translation is CAWSVRRSAATNEKLFF. The variable domain in full, with the rest retrieved from reference TRBV30 and TRBJ1-4, is SQTIHQWPATLVQPVGSPLSLECTVEGTSNPNLYWYRQAAGRGLQLLFYSVGIGQISSEVPQNLSASRPQDRQFILSSKKLLLSDSGFYLCAWSVRRSAATNEKLFFGSGTQLSVL.